The rows below give T cell receptor beta chains drawn from one sample of a study of shared clonotypes between healthy human individuals. Some clones are missing from TCRdb's copy, which holds only in-frame ones; the method was immunoSEQ multiplex PCR. The profile shows approximately 2.5 million clones, around nine tenths of them singletons. The sample consisted of naive CD4+ T cells sorted from blood. All receptors derive from a man younger than 30 in good health. Both conserved end residues are part of each CDR3. D genes are given only for firm matches.

>TRBV19|NA
CASSIHRESSYEQYF
>TRBV5-1|NA
CASSFNGAAGGYTF
>TRBV10-3|TRBD2
CAISGGSGRVGNEQFF
>TRBV18|TRBD1
CASSPPDRGARSGNTIYF
>TRBV7-9|NA
CASSPSRPQQYF
>TRBV9|NA
CASSVGNTDTQYF
>TRBV5-1|TRBD2
CASTLGTSGLYEQYF
>TRBV7-2|NA
CASSQEGDFYEQYF
>TRBV11-2|NA
CASIQPGPRTGELFF
>TRBV11-2|NA
CASSLTGRDTGELFF
>TRBV7-2|NA
CASSLGGMSYEQYF
>TRBV6-5|TRBD2
CASSRLAGSYEQYF
>TRBV2|NA
CASSVQLNQPQHF
>TRBV7-9|NA
CASSAPWGGEQFF
>TRBV7-3|TRBD1
CASSSGTGPRSNYGYTF
>TRBV5-4|NA
CASSHRTEGTDTQYF
>TRBV25-1|NA
CASSENKPNTGELFF
>TRBV28|NA
CASSSHNQPQHF
>TRBV5-1|NA
CASSLTSYETQYF
>TRBV7-9|TRBD1
CASSYGQGAFNEQFF
>TRBV6-6|TRBD1
CASSDRGTYNEQFF
>TRBV5-4|TRBD2
CASRMMTSGTDTQYF
>TRBV2|TRBD1
CATRDRDTGELFF
>TRBV5-1|NA
CASSGSGTVLNYGYTF
>TRBV2|NA
CASSEGGRDYGYTF
>TRBV5-1|TRBD1
CASSTQGGNGYTF
>TRBV19|NA
CASSRIGGENEKLFF